These 4 T cell receptor beta chains originate from one sample sequenced in a study of tumor-infiltrating lymphocytes in primary liver carcinoma. Investigators took RNA and DNA out together from 20-30 mg of unsorted bulk tissue. Total RNA amounting to around 530 ng was the source from which TCR beta cDNA was made with a constant-region primer. Amplification in three nested multiplex PCR rounds with slightly modified ARM-PCR gave rise to TCR beta libraries. PCR rounds one and two used TRBV1-TRBV30 forward primers with a C-beta reverse primer for about 9 cycles each. One entry per CDR3 protein, called by TCRdb with MiXCR from the multiplex PCR reads. The data hold roughly 190,000 distinct CDR3 sequences, with around four fifths observed a single time. The sample was tumor tissue from primary liver carcinoma. The receptors come from a man aged 35-49 years with primary liver carcinoma and hepatitis B virus infection.

V gene TRBV6-1 combines with J gene TRBJ2-7, with D unclear. Deletions cut 5 bases from V and 3 bases from J, with 14 bases between. In germline, CDR1 is MNHNS, CDR2 SASEGT. CDR3 size: 14 residues. The CDR3 DNA sequence: TGTGCCAGCAGTCTTGGGTGCGATCACTACGAGCAGTACTTC. Translation: CASSLGCDHYEQYF.

For this clonotype: An end of the junction differs from the germline gene, which may be a read error. V and J are TRBV6-6 and TRBJ2-1, with D uncertain. Germline V gene sequence: CDR1 MNHNY, CDR2 SVGAGI (reference sequence). This CDR3 spans 14 amino acids. The CDR3 spells CTSSSRSTPLGQFF. CDR3 nucleotides: TGTACCAGCAGTTCCCGGTCTACCCCCCTCGGGCAGTTCTTC.

A note on this clonotype: Because it lacks the conserved phenylalanine or tryptophan at the end, this CDR3 is likely a read error. The V call is TRBV4-2, the J call TRBJ2-7, with D possibly being TRBD1 or TRBD2 (5 bases each). CDR1 is LGHNA, CDR2 YNFKEQ, per germline. The CDR3 has 15 residues. The CDR3 DNA sequence: TGTGCTAGCAACCAAGATAAGGGGAGCGGCTACGAGCAGTACTAC. Translated: CASNQDKGSGYEQYY.

This clonotype occurred once. The J gene is TRBJ1-2, the V gene TRBV20-1; D uncertain. The germline V gene has CDR1 DFQATT and CDR2 SNEGSKA (reference sequence). CDR3 length: 13 amino acids. Trimming removed 1 base at V and 3 bases at J, with 9 bases between. The CDR3 DNA sequence: TGCAGTGCTAGAGTAGGCTTAGACTATGGCTACACCTTC. This codes for CSARVGLDYGYTF.